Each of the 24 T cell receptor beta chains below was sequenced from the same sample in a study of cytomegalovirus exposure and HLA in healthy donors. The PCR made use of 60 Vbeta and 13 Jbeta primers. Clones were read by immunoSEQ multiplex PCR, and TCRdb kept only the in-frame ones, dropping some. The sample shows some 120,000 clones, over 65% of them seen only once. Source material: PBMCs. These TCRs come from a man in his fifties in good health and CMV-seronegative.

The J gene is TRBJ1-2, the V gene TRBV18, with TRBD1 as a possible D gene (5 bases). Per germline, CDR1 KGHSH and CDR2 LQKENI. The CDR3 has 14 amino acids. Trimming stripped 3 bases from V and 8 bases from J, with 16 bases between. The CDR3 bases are TGTGCCAGCTCACCTCCGGGACTGCCTGCCGGCTACACCTTC. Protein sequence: CASSPPGLPAGYTF.

The CDR3 sequence is CASSATAGPYNEQFF. The CDR3 nucleotides are TGTGCCAGCAGCGCTACAGCGGGCCCCTACAATGAGCAGTTCTTC. The chain combines TRBV6-5 with TRBJ2-1, with D possibly matching TRBD2 (6 bases). CDR1 is MNHEY, CDR2 SVGAGI, per germline. The ends were cut back, 6 bases at V and 2 bases at J, with 14 bases in the middle. CDR3 length: 15 residues.

Written as DNA, the CDR3 is TGTGCCAGCACCCCTTCGAAACAGGGTTGGACCCAGTACTTC. Protein: CASTPSKQGWTQYF. J is TRBJ2-5 and V is TRBV6-6; D may be TRBD1 (6 bases). Germline V gene sequence: CDR1 MNHNY, CDR2 SVGAGI (reference sequence). V lost 7 bases, J lost 7 bases, and 19 bases lay in between. The CDR3 sequence is 14 residues long.

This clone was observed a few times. This CDR3 reads CASSQGVNYGYTF. CDR3 DNA sequence: TGCGCCAGCAGCCAAGGAGTAAACTATGGCTACACCTTC. This rearrangement joins TRBV4-3 to TRBJ1-2; unclear D gene. Trimming removed 1 base at V and 2 bases at J, with 5 bases between. The CDR3 has 13 residues. Germline CDR1 is LGHNA and CDR2 is YSLEER.

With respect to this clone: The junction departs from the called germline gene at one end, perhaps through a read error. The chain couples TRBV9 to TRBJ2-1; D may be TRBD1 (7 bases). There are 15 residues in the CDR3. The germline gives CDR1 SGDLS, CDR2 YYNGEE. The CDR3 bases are TGTGCCAGCAGCCCCGGGGGACAGAGATACAATGAGCAGCTCTTC. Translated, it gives CASSPGGQRYNEQLF.

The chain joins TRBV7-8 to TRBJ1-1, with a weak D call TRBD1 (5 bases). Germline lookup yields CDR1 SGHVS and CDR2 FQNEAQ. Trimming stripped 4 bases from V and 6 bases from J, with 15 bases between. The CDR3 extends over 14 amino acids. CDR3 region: CASSSGVGSPEAFF. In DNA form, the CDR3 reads TGTGCCAGCAGCTCGGGGGTGGGATCTCCTGAAGCTTTCTTT.

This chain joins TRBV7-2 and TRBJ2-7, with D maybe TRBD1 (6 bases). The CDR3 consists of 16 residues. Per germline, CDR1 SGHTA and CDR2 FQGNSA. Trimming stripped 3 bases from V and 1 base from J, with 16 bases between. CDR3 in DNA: TGTGCCAGCAGCTTTGGACAGACAAGAAGTTCCTACGAGCAGTACTTC. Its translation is CASSFGQTRSSYEQYF.

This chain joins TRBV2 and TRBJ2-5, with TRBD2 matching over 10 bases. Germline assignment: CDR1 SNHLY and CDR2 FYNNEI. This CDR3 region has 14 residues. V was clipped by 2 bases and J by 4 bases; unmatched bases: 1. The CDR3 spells CASSELAGAETQYF. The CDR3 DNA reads TGTGCCAGCAGTGAACTAGCGGGGGCAGAGACCCAGTACTTC.

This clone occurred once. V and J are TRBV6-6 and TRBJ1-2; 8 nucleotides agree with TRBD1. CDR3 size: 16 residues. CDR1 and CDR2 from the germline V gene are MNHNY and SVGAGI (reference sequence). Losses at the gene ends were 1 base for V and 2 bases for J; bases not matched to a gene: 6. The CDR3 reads CASSYYGQGRNYGYTF. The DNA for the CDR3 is TGTGCCAGCAGTTACTATGGACAGGGTAGGAACTATGGCTACACCTTC.

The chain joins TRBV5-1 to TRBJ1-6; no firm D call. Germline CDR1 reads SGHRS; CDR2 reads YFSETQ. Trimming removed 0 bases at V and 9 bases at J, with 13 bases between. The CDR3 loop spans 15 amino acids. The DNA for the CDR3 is TGCGCCAGCAGCTTGGCCGATGAGCTAGGTTCACCCCTCCACTTT. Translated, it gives CASSLADELGSPLHF.

CDR3 sequence (DNA): TGCGCCAGCAGCCTTCTTAGCGGCGATGCTGGCAATGAGCAGTTCTTC. Its translation is CASSLLSGDAGNEQFF. The gene calls are TRBV5-1 and TRBJ2-1; D is perhaps TRBD2 (6 bases). The CDR3 runs to 16 residues. The germline CDR1 and CDR2 sequences are SGHRS and YFSETQ. V gave up 4 bases and J gave up 6 bases, with 20 bases separating them. Drawing the rest from reference TRBV5-1 and TRBJ2-1, the complete variable domain is KAGVTQTPRYLIKTRGQQVTLSCSPISGHRSVSWYQQTPGQGLQFLFEYFSETQRNKGNFPGRFSGRQFSNSRSEMNVSTLELGDSALYLCASSLLSGDAGNEQFFGPGTRLTVL.

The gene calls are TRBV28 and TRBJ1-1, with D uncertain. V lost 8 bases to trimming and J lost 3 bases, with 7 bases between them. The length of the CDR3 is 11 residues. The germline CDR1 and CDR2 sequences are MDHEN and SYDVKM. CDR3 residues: CASPRDTEAFF. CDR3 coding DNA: TGTGCCAGCCCCCGGGACACTGAAGCTTTCTTT. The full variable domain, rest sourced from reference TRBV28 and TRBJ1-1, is DVKVTQSSRYLVKRTGEKVFLECVQDMDHENMFWYRQDPGLGLRLIYFSYDVKMKEKGDIPEGYSVSREKKERFSLILESASTNQTSMYLCASPRDTEAFFGQGTRLTVV.

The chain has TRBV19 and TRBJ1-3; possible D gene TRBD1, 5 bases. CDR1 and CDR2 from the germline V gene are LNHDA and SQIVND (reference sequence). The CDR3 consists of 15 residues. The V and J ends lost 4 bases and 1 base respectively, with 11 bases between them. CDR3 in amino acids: CASSTQDISGNTIYF. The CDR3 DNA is TGTGCCAGTAGTACCCAGGACATTTCTGGAAACACCATATATTTT.

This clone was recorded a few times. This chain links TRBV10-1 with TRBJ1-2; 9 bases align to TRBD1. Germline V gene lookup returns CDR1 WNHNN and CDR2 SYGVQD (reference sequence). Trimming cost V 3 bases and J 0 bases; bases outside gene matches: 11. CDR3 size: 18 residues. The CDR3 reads CASSDDRGGWEANYGYTF. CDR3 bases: TGCGCCAGCAGTGATGACAGGGGGGGTTGGGAAGCTAACTATGGCTACACCTTC.

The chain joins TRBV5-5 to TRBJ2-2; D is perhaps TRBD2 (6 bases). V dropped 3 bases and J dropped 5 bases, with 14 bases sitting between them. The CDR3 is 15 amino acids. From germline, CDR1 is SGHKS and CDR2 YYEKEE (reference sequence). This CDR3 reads CASSSSGTFTGELFF. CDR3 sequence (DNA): TGTGCCAGCAGCTCCTCCGGGACTTTTACCGGGGAGCTGTTTTTT. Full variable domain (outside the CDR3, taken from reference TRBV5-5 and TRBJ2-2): DAGVTQSPTHLIKTRGQQVTLRCSPISGHKSVSWYQQVLGQGPQFIFQYYEKEERGRGNFPDRFSARQFPNYSSELNVNALLLGDSALYLCASSSSGTFTGELFFGEGSRLTVL.

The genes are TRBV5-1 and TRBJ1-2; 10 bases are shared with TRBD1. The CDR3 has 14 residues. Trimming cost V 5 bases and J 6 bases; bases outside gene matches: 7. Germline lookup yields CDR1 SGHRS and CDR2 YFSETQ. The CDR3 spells CASSRDRGWDGYTF. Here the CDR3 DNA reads TGCGCCAGCAGTAGGGACAGGGGCTGGGATGGCTACACCTTC. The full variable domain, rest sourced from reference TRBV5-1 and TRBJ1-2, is KAGVTQTPRYLIKTRGQQVTLSCSPISGHRSVSWYQQTPGQGLQFLFEYFSETQRNKGNFPGRFSGRQFSNSRSEMNVSTLELGDSALYLCASSRDRGWDGYTFGSGTRLTVV.

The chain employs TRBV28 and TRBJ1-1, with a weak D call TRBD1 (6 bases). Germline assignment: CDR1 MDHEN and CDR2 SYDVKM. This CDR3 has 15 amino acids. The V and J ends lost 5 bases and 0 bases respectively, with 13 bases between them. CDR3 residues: CASSRGGNLNTEAFF. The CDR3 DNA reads TGTGCCAGCAGTAGGGGGGGGAACCTGAACACTGAAGCTTTCTTT.

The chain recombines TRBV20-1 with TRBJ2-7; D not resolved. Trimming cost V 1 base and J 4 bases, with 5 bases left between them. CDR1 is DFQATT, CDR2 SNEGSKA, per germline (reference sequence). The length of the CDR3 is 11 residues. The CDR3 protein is CSARGGYEQYV. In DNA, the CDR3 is TGCAGTGCTAGAGGCGGATACGAGCAGTACGTC.

CDR3 coding DNA: TGTGCCAGCAGCCTAGACAGGGTAACCGGGGAGCTGTTTTTT. Protein product: CASSLDRVTGELFF. The V call is TRBV4-2, the J call TRBJ2-2; 7 bases are shared with TRBD1. Germline values: CDR1 LGHNA, CDR2 YNFKEQ. The V segment lost 4 bases and the J segment 5 bases; nucleotides outside the gene matches: 4. This CDR3 is 14 amino acids long.

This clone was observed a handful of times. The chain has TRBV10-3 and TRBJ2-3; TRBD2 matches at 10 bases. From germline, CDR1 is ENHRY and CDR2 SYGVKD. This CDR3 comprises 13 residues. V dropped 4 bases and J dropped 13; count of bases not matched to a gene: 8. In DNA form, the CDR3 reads TGTGCCATCAGTGGAGGACTAGCGGTAGCGGAGTATTTT. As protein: CAISGGLAVAEYF.

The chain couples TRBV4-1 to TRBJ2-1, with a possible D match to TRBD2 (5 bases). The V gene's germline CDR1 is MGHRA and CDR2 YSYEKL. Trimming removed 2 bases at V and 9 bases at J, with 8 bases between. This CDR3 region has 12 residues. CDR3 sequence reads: CASSQSSFEQFF. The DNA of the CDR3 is TGCGCCAGCAGCCAATCTAGCTTTGAGCAGTTCTTC.

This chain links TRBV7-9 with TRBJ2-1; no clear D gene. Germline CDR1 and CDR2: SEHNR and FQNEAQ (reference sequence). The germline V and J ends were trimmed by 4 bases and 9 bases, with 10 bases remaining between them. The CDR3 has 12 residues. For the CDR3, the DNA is TGTGCCAGCAGCTCCGACTCGGGTGAGCAGTTCTTC. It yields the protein CASSSDSGEQFF.

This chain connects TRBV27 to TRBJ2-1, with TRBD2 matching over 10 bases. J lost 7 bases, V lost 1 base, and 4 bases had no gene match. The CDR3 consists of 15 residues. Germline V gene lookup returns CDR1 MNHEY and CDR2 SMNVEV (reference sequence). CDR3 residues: CASSLWSGGENEQFF. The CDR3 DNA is TGTGCCAGCAGTTTATGGAGCGGGGGGGAAAATGAGCAGTTCTTC.

DNA for the CDR3: TGTGCCAGCAGGGCGGGACCCTATCAGCCCCAGCATTTT. Protein sequence: CASRAGPYQPQHF. The rearrangement links TRBV2 to TRBJ1-5, with a tentative D call TRBD1 (5 bases). Trimming took 6 bases from V and 5 from J, leaving 11 bases between them. This CDR3 has 13 residues. CDR1 SNHLY and CDR2 FYNNEI come from the germline V gene.